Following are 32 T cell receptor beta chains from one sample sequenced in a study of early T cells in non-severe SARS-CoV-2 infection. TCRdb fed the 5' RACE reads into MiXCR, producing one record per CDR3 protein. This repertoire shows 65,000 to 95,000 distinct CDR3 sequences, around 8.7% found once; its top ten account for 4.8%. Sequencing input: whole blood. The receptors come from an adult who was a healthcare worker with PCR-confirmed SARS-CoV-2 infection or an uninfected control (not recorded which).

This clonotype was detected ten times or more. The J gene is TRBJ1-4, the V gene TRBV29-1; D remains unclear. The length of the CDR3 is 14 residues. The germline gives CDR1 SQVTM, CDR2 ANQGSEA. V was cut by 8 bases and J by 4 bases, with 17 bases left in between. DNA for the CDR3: TGCAGCATAAGGGTCGGGAAAGTTAATGAAAAACTGTTTTTT. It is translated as CSIRVGKVNEKLFF.

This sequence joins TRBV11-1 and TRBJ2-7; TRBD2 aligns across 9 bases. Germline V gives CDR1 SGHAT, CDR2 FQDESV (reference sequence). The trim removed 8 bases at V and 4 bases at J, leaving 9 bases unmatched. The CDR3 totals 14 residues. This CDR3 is CASRLAGMGYEQYF. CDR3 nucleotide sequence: TGTGCCAGCCGGCTAGCGGGAATGGGGTACGAGCAGTACTTC.

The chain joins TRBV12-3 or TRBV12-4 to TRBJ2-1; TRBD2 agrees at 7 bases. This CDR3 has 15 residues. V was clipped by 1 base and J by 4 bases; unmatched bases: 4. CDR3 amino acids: CASSLGLGGYNEQFF. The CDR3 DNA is TGTGCCAGCAGTTTAGGGTTGGGGGGGTACAATGAGCAGTTCTTC.

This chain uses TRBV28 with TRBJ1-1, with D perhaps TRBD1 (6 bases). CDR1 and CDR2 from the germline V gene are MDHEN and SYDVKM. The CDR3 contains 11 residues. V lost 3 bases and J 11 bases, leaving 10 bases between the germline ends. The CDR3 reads CASSFGGAAFF. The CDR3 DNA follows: TGTGCCAGCAGTTTTGGGGGGGCGGCTTTCTTT. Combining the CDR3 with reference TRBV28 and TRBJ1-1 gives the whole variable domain DVKVTQSSRYLVKRTGEKVFLECVQDMDHENMFWYRQDPGLGLRLIYFSYDVKMKEKGDIPEGYSVSREKKERFSLILESASTNQTSMYLCASSFGGAAFFGQGTRLTVV.

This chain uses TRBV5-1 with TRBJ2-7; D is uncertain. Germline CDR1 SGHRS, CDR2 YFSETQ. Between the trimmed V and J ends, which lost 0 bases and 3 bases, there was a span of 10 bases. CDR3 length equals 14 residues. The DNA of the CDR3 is TGCGCCAGCAGCTTGGTTGCCAGAGACTACGAGCAGTACTTC. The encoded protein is CASSLVARDYEQYF.

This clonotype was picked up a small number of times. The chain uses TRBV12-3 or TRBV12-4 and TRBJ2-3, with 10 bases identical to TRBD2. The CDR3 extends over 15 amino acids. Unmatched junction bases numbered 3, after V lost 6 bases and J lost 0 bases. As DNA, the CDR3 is TGTGCCAGCAGCGGACTAGCGGAGAGCACAGATACGCAGTATTTT. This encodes CASSGLAESTDTQYF.

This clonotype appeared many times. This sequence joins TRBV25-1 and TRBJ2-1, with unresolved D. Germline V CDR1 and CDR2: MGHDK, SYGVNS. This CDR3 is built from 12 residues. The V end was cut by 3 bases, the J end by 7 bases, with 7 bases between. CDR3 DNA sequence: TGTGCCAGCAGTGAGCGGCGTAATGAGCAGTTCTTC. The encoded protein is CASSERRNEQFF. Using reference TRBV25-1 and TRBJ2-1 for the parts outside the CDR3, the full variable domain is EADIYQTPRYLVIGTGKKITLECSQTMGHDKMYWYQQDPGMELHLIHYSYGVNSTEKGDLSSESTVSRIRTEHFPLTLESARPSHTSQYLCASSERRNEQFFGPGTRLTVL.

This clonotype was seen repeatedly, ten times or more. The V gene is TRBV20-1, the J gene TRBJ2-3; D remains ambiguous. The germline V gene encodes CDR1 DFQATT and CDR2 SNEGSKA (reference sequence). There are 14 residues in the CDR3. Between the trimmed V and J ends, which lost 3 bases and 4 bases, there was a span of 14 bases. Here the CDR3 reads CSAREFQSSDTQYF. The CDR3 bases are TGCAGTGCTAGGGAGTTTCAGAGCTCAGATACGCAGTATTTT.

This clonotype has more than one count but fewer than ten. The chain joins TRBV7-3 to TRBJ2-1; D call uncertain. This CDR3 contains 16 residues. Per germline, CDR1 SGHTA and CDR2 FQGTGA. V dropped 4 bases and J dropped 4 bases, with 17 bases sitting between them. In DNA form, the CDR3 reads TGTGCCAGCAGCTACCTCCCTAGTAGTATATACAATGAGCAGTTCTTC. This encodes CASSYLPSSIYNEQFF.

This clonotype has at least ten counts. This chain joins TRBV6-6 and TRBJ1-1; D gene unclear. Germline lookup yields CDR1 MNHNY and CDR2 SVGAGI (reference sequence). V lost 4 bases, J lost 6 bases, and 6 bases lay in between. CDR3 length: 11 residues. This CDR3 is CASSLESEAFF. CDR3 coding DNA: TGTGCCAGCAGTTTAGAGTCTGAAGCTTTCTTT.

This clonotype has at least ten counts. The DNA for the CDR3 is TGTGCCAGCACCCGGGACAGGGGTTACGGGACCCAGTACTTC. The encoded protein is CASTRDRGYGTQYF. The genes are TRBV6-1 and TRBJ2-5; TRBD1 matches at 10 bases. Trimming took 7 bases from V and 7 from J; bases not matched to a gene: 9. Looked up from germline, CDR1 is MNHNS and CDR2 is SASEGT. The CDR3 is 14 residues long.

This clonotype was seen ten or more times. This CDR3 is CASSGRTGSAKNIQYF. In DNA, the CDR3 is TGTGCCAGCAGTGGCCGGACAGGTTCAGCCAAAAACATTCAGTACTTC. The V and J genes are TRBV2 and TRBJ2-4; TRBD1 aligns across 7 bases. V was pared by 4 bases and J by 0 bases, with 6 bases of the junction left unmatched. The germline V gene encodes CDR1 SNHLY and CDR2 FYNNEI. This CDR3 is built from 16 residues.

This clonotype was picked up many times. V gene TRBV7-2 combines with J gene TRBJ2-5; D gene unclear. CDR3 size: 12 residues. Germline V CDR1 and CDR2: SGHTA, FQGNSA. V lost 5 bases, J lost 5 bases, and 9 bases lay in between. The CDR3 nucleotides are TGTGCCAGCAGCATACTTATGGAGACCCAGTACTTC. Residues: CASSILMETQYF.

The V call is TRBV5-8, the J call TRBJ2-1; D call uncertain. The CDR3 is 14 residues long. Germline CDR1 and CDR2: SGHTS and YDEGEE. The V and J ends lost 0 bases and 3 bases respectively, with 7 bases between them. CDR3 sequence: CASSLDRLYNEQFF. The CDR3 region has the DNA TGTGCCAGCAGCTTGGATAGACTCTACAATGAGCAGTTCTTC.

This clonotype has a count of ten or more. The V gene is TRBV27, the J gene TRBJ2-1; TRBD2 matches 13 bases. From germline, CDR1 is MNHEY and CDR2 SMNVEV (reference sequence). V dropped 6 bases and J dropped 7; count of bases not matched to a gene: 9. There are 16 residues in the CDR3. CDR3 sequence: CASSSTSGRSWNEQFF. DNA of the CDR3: TGTGCCAGCAGCTCGACTAGCGGGAGGTCGTGGAATGAGCAGTTCTTC.

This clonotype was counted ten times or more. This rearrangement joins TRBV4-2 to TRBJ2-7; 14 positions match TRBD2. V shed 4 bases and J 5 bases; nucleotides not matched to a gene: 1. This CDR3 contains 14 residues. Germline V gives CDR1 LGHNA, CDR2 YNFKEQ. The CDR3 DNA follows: TGTGCCAGCAGCCCGGGACTAGCGGGAGACGAGCAGTACTTC. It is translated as CASSPGLAGDEQYF.

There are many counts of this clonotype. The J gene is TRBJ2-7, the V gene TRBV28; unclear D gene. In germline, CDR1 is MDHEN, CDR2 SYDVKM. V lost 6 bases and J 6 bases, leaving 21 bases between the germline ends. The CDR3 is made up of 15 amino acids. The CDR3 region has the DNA TGTGCCAGCAGCCAGACACCCCCAACTGGCTCCGAGCAGTACTTC. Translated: CASSQTPPTGSEQYF.

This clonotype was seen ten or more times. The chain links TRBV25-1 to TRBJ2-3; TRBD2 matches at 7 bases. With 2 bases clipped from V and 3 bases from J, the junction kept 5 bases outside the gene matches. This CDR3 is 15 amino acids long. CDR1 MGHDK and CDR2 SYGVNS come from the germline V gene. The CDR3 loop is CASSEMAGATDTQYF. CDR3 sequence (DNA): TGTGCCAGCAGTGAAATGGCGGGAGCAACAGATACGCAGTATTTT.

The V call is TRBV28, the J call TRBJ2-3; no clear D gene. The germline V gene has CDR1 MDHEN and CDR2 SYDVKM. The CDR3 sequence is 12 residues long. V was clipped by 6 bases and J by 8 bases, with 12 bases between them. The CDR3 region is CASSARMATQYF. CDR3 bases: TGTGCCAGCAGCGCACGGATGGCTACGCAGTATTTT.

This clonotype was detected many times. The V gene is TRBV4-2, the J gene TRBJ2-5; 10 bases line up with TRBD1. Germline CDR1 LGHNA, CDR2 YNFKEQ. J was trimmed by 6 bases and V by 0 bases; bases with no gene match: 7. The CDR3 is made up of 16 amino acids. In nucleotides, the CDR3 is TGTGCCAGCAGCCAAGAGGTCGGGACAGGGGAAAAGACCCAGTACTTC. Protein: CASSQEVGTGEKTQYF.

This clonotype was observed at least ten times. CDR3 sequence reads: CASSYSMDRKAFF. The CDR3 nucleotides read TGTGCCAGCAGTTACTCGATGGACAGAAAAGCTTTCTTT. This rearrangement joins TRBV6-2 or TRBV6-3 to TRBJ1-1, with a tentative D call TRBD1 (6 bases). The CDR3 runs 13 residues. The V gene's germline CDR1 is MNHEY and CDR2 SVGEGT. V was clipped by 0 bases and J by 9 bases, with 11 bases between them.

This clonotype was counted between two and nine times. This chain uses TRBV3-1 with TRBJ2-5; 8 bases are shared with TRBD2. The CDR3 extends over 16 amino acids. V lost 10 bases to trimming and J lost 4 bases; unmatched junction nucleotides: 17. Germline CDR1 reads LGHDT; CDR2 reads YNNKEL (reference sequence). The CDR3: CAISPGLRLAGETQYF. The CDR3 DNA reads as TGTGCCATTTCCCCCGGGCTTCGTCTAGCGGGAGAGACCCAGTACTTC.

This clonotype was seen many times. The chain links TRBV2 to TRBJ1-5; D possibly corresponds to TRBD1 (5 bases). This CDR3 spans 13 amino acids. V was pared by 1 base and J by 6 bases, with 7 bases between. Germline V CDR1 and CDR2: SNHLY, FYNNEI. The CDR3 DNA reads TGTGCCAGCAGTGAAGGCGGGGCTCAGCCCCAGCATTTT. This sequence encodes CASSEGGAQPQHF.

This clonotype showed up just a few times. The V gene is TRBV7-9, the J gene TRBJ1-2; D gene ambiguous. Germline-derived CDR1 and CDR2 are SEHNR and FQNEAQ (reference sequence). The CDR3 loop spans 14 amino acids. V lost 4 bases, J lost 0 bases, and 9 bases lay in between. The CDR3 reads CASSSNSANYGYTF. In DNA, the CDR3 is TGTGCCAGCAGCTCAAACAGTGCTAACTATGGCTACACCTTC.

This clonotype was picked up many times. DNA of the CDR3: TGTGCCAGCATCCCATCGACTAGCGGGTACAATGAGCAGTTCTTC. It codes for CASIPSTSGYNEQFF. The J gene is TRBJ2-1, the V gene TRBV6-6, with TRBD2 matching over 10 bases. CDR3 size: 15 residues. V shed 7 bases, J shed 4 bases, and the junction held 7 bases outside the gene matches. CDR1 and CDR2 (germline): MNHNY, SVGAGI (reference sequence).

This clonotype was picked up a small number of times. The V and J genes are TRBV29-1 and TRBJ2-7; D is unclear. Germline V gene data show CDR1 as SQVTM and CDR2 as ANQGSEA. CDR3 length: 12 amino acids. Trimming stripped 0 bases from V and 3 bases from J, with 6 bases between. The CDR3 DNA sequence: TGCAGCGTTGAAGACGGTCTCTACGAGCAGTACTTC. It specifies CSVEDGLYEQYF.

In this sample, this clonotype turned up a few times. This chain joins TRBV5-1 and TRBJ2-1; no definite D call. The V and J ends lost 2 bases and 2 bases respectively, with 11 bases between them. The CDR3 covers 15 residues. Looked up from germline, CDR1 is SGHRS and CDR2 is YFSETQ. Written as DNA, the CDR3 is TGCGCCAGCAGCTTAGACACCGAGCCCTACAATGAGCAGTTCTTC. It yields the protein CASSLDTEPYNEQFF.

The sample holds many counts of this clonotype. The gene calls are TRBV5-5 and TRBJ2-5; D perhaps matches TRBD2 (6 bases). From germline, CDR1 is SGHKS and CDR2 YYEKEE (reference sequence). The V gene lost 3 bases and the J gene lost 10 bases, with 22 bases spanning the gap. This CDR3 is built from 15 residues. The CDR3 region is CASSSYSTRNYDQYF. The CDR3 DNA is TGTGCCAGCAGCTCTTATTCGACTAGGAACTACGACCAGTACTTC.

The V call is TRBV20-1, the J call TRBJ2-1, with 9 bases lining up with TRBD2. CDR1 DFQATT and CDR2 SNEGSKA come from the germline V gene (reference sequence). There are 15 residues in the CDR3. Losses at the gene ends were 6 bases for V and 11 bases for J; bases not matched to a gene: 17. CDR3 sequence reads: CSAKGTSRANDQQFF. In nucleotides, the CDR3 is TGCAGTGCAAAGGGGACTAGCAGGGCCAATGATCAGCAGTTCTTC.

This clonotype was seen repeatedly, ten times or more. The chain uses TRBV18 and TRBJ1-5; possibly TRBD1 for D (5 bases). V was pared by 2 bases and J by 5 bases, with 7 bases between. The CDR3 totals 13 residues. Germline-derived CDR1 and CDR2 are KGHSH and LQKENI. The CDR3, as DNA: TGTGCCAGCTCACCAGACAGAGATCAGCCCCAGCATTTT. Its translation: CASSPDRDQPQHF.

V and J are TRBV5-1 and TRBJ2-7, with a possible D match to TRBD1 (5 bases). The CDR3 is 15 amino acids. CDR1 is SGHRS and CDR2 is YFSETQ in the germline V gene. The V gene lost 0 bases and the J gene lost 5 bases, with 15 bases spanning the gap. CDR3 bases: TGCGCCAGCAGCTTGGGTGGGGCGAGTGGGGACGAGCAGTACTTC. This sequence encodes CASSLGGASGDEQYF.

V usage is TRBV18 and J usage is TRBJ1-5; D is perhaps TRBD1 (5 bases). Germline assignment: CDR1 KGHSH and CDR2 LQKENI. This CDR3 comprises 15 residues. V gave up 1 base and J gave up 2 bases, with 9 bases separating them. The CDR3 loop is CASSPREGGNQPQHF. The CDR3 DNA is TGTGCCAGCTCACCACGAGAAGGGGGCAATCAGCCCCAGCATTTT.